Each of the 30 T cell receptor beta chains below was sequenced from the same sample in a study of tumor-infiltrating lymphocytes in primary liver carcinoma. From around 500 ng total RNA, TCR beta cDNA was generated with a primer in the constant region. Three rounds of nested multiplex PCR with slightly modified ARM-PCR produced TCR beta libraries. The first two PCR rounds used TRBV1-TRBV30 primers with a Cbeta primer, 10 cycles each. TCRdb passed the multiplex PCR reads through MiXCR, listing each CDR3 protein once. The sample lists fewer than 400,000 distinct CDR3 sequences; 60% to 80% were seen once. For blood RNA, unsorted whole blood served as the source, and germline DNA was extracted too. The source material was peripheral blood. These receptors all come from a man aged 40-49 years with primary liver carcinoma and hepatitis B virus infection.

This clonotype turned up a few times. V is TRBV6-2 or TRBV6-3 and J is TRBJ2-7; maybe TRBD2 (6 bases). This CDR3 comprises 13 residues. Germline CDR1 is MNHEY and CDR2 is SVGEGT. Trimming removed 7 bases from V and 8 bases from J, with 18 bases in between. CDR3 region: CASTGGTASQQYF. CDR3 DNA: TGTGCCAGCACCGGAGGGACGGCCAGTCAGCAGTACTTC.

The sample holds one count of this clonotype. V is TRBV29-1 and J is TRBJ1-2, with unresolved D. The CDR3 runs to 13 residues. V lost 4 bases, J lost 9 bases, and 18 bases lay in between. Germline assignment: CDR1 SQVTM and CDR2 ANQGSEA. CDR3 in amino acids: CSVGAAGNGSYTF. CDR3 DNA sequence: TGCAGCGTTGGGGCCGCGGGGAACGGTAGCTACACCTTC.

Concerning this clonotype itself: The junction departs from germline at one end; a sequencing error may be responsible. V and J are TRBV6-2 or TRBV6-3 and TRBJ1-4; TRBD1 is a possible D gene (6 bases). Germline-derived CDR1 and CDR2 are MNHEY and SVGEGT. The length of the CDR3 is 15 residues. DNA for the CDR3: TGTGCCAGCAGAACAAACAGGGACGGAAATGAAAAACTGTTCTTT. Its protein is CASRTNRDGNEKLFF.

This clonotype was detected only once. Mismatch with germline at one junction end may stem from a read error. The chain has TRBV5-1 and TRBJ2-1, with 12 bases that match TRBD2. Germline CDR1 reads SGHRS; CDR2 reads YFSETQ. CDR3 size: 17 residues. The CDR3 bases are TGTGCCAGCAGCTTGGCTAGCGGGAGGGATTCCTACAATGAGCGGTTTTTC. It encodes CASSLASGRDSYNERFF.

This chain uses TRBV11-1 with TRBJ2-3; no clear D. Looked up from germline, CDR1 is SGHAT and CDR2 is FQDESV (reference sequence). The CDR3 is 16 residues long. V was shortened by 5 bases and J by 5 bases, with 20 bases between the two germline ends. The CDR3 nucleotides read TGTGCCAGCAGCCACTCGCGTAATCCCCGCATAGATACGCAGTATTTT. It yields the protein CASSHSRNPRIDTQYF.

V usage is TRBV6-5 and J usage is TRBJ2-6, with TRBD1 as a possible D gene (5 bases). With 6 bases removed from V and 2 bases from J, the gap between germline ends came to 17 bases. This CDR3 spans 17 amino acids. CDR1 MNHEY and CDR2 SVGAGI come from the germline V gene. In nucleotides, the CDR3 is TGTGCCAGCAGCCGGGTCATCCTAGGGGCTGGGGCCAACGTCCTGACTTTC. It codes for CASSRVILGAGANVLTF.

Comment on this clonotype: One base away lies a much larger clone, so this may be a sequencing read error. V gene TRBV6-1 combines with J gene TRBJ1-5; a weak D match, TRBD1 (5 bases). This CDR3 is built from 13 residues. Germline CDR1 and CDR2: MNHNS and SASEGT. This chain's CDR3 is CTSIPTGDQPQHF. The CDR3 nucleotides read TGTACCAGCATCCCAACGGGGGATCAGCCCCAGCATTTT.

As to this clonotype: Since a much larger clone is just one base distant, this may be a read error. The chain joins TRBV6-2 or TRBV6-3 to TRBJ2-6; 12 nucleotides line up with TRBD1. Germline-derived CDR1 and CDR2 are MNHEY and SVGEGT. The CDR3 has 18 residues. This CDR3 reads CANSLPGQGASGANVLTF. DNA for the CDR3: TGTGCCAACAGTCTCCCGGGACAGGGGGCGTCTGGGGCCAACGTCCTGACTTTC.

This chain uses TRBV11-2 with TRBJ2-3; D is uncertain. V lost 1 base and J 8 bases, leaving 13 bases between the germline ends. In germline, CDR1 is SGHAT, CDR2 FQNNGV. This CDR3 contains 14 residues. The CDR3 coding sequence is TGTGCCAGCAGCTTAGGCCTCCTCGCAGGTACGCAGTATTTT. This codes for CASSLGLLAGTQYF.

This chain joins TRBV10-3 and TRBJ1-1, with no clear D. Trimming removed 3 bases at V and 2 bases at J, with 7 bases between. CDR1 is ENHRY, CDR2 SYGVKD, per germline. This CDR3 contains 13 residues. The chain's CDR3 is CAISDGLNTEAFF. The CDR3 DNA sequence: TGTGCCATCAGTGACGGCCTAAACACTGAAGCTTTCTTT.

The V and J genes are TRBV11-2 and TRBJ2-1, with D possibly TRBD2 on 5 matching bases. This CDR3 has 16 amino acids. V lost 9 bases to trimming and J lost 3 bases, with 21 bases between them. Germline values: CDR1 SGHAT, CDR2 FQNNGV. The CDR3 bases are TGTGCCAGGACTTTTTCTAGCCAGAGCTTCTACAATGAGCAGTTCTTC. Translating gives CARTFSSQSFYNEQFF.

As to this clonotype: A much larger clone sits a single nucleotide away, making a read error possible. J is TRBJ2-5 and V is TRBV6-2 or TRBV6-3; 8 bases map to TRBD2. Germline assignment: CDR1 MNHEY and CDR2 SVGEGT. This CDR3 has 12 amino acids. The V and J ends lost 10 bases and 4 bases, in that order; junction bases with no gene match: 5. This chain's CDR3 is CANRLAGETQYF. The CDR3 DNA is TGTGCCAACAGGCTAGCGGGAGAGACCCAGTACTTC.

This clonotype was seen at least ten times. V and J are TRBV29-1 and TRBJ2-3; TRBD1 matches at 7 bases. Per germline, CDR1 SQVTM and CDR2 ANQGSEA. This CDR3 has 13 amino acids. J was trimmed by 3 bases and V by 7 bases; bases with no gene match: 7. CDR3 protein: CSAIPGGTDTQYF. The CDR3 bases are TGCAGCGCCATCCCAGGGGGAACAGATACGCAGTATTTT.

V and J are TRBV11-3 and TRBJ2-3; D unresolved. Germline CDR1 is SGHNT and CDR2 is YENEEA. The CDR3 loop spans 15 amino acids. V was pared by 4 bases and J by 5 bases, with 16 bases between. The CDR3 spells CASSSDLGIRDTQYF. The CDR3, as DNA: TGTGCCAGCAGCTCAGATCTAGGTATCAGAGATACGCAGTATTTT.

The DNA of the CDR3 is TGTGCCAGCAGTAAGGACAGGGATCGTCAGCCCCAGCATTTT. It yields the protein CASSKDRDRQPQHF. The rearrangement uses TRBV12-3 or TRBV12-4 and TRBJ1-5, with TRBD1 matching over 8 bases. The CDR3 extends over 14 amino acids. The trim removed 5 bases at V and 6 bases at J, leaving 6 bases unmatched.

The CDR3 loop reads CASSLGTGTIKNEKLFF. The CDR3 DNA follows: TGTGCCAGCAGCTTGGGGACAGGCACCATTAAAAATGAAAAACTGTTTTTT. The gene calls are TRBV5-5 and TRBJ1-4, with 7 bases aligning to TRBD1. The CDR3 covers 17 residues. Germline V gene sequence: CDR1 SGHKS, CDR2 YYEKEE (reference sequence). With V trimmed by 0 bases and J by 5 bases, 10 bases remained unmatched.

For this clonotype: A much larger clone differs from this one at a single base, so this may be a read error. The gene calls are TRBV6-6 and TRBJ2-1, with 9 nucleotides matching TRBD2. The CDR3 runs 12 residues. The J segment lost 10 bases and the V segment lost 5 bases, leaving 3 bases of the junction unmatched. The germline gives CDR1 MNHNY, CDR2 SVGAGI (reference sequence). The DNA for the CDR3 is TGTGCCAGCAGTAGGACTAGCGAAGAGCAGTTCTTC. It yields the protein CASSRTSEEQFF.

Regarding this clonotype: A junction boundary mismatches the germline segment, possibly from a read error. The V and J genes are TRBV5-4 and TRBJ2-2; D call uncertain. CDR3 length equals 15 residues. In germline, CDR1 is SGHNT, CDR2 YYREEE (reference sequence). CDR3 in amino acids: CDSSLAESHTGELFF. The CDR3 DNA sequence: TGTGACAGCAGCTTGGCGGAGAGTCACACCGGGGAGCTGTTTTTT.

As to this clonotype: Since no conserved phenylalanine or tryptophan closes the CDR3, a read error is the likely cause. The limits of the CDR3 on the DNA are not certain, so only TCRdb's listed CDR3 is given. The chain recombines TRBV12-3 or TRBV12-4 with TRBJ1-1. Counting both end residues, the CDR3 totals 14 amino acids. CDR3 amino acids: CASSLSYLNTEALS.

This clonotype has ten or more counts. The chain is built from TRBV4-3 and TRBJ2-7, with TRBD1 matching over 8 bases. The junction had 3 bases not matched to a gene; V was cut back by 0 bases and J by 2 bases. The CDR3 spans 15 residues. Germline V gives CDR1 LGHNA, CDR2 YSLEER. The CDR3 region is CASSQEGQVTYEQYF. The CDR3 coding sequence is TGCGCCAGCAGCCAAGAGGGACAGGTCACCTACGAGCAGTACTTC.

This clonotype has a handful of counts. The chain joins TRBV6-2 or TRBV6-3 to TRBJ2-5; 11 bases align to TRBD2. After removal of 4 bases from V and 7 bases from J, the junction contained 14 bases not matched to a gene. The germline V gene has CDR1 MNHEY and CDR2 SVGEGT. The CDR3 runs 17 residues. The CDR3 region has the DNA TGTGCCAGCAGTTTTGGGGATACTAGCGGGAGAGTGAGGACCCAGTACTTC. Its protein is CASSFGDTSGRVRTQYF.

In this sample, this clonotype turned up many times. In DNA, the CDR3 is TGCAGCGTTGCGGGCACTGAAGCTTTCTTT. It is translated as CSVAGTEAFF. The chain uses TRBV29-1 and TRBJ1-1; no clear D gene. Trimming shortened V by 4 bases and J by 4 bases, and 4 bases separated the two germline ends. This CDR3 has 10 residues. In germline, CDR1 is SQVTM, CDR2 ANQGSEA.

This clonotype came up once. This may come from a read error, since a much larger clone is one base off. V gene TRBV6-1 combines with J gene TRBJ2-7, with TRBD1 matching over 8 bases. Germline CDR1 reads MNHNS; CDR2 reads SASEGT. CDR3 length equals 15 residues. The CDR3 protein is CANSEAAGGPYEQYF. CDR3 coding DNA: TGTGCCAACAGTGAAGCGGCAGGGGGCCCCTACGAGCAGTACTTC.

Comment on this clonotype: It may be a read error: a sequence one base away is much more abundant. The chain recombines TRBV5-4 with TRBJ2-2; D is possibly TRBD2 (5 bases). Per the germline V gene, CDR1 is SGHNT and CDR2 is YYREEE (reference sequence). This CDR3 is built from 12 residues. In nucleotides, the CDR3 is TGTGCCAGCAGCTTGGCGGTCGGGGAGCCGTTTTTT. This translates into CASSLAVGEPFF. The full variable domain, in which reference TRBV5-4 and TRBJ2-2 provide the parts outside the CDR3, is ETGVTQSPTHLIKTRGQQVTLRCSSQSGHNTVSWYQQALGQGPQFIFQYYREEENGRGNFPPRFSGLQFPNYSSELNVNALELDDSALYLCASSLAVGEPFFGEGSRLTVL.

CDR3 residues: CATSPGTVGEKLFF. The CDR3, as DNA: TGTGCCACCAGCCCCGGGACAGTCGGTGAAAAACTGTTTTTT. This chain connects TRBV28 to TRBJ1-4; 7 positions agree with TRBD1. J was trimmed by 7 bases and V by 10 bases; bases with no gene match: 12. This CDR3 is built from 14 residues. CDR1 and CDR2 (germline): MDHEN, SYDVKM.

This clonotype was counted many times. This chain uses TRBV5-6 with TRBJ1-1; 8 bases are shared with TRBD1. The CDR3 contains 12 residues. From germline, CDR1 is SGHDT and CDR2 YYEEEE. Trimming at V came to 10 bases and at J to 1 base, leaving 3 bases not matched to a gene. This chain's CDR3 is CAGQGKNTEAFF. For the CDR3, the DNA is TGTGCCGGACAGGGAAAGAACACTGAAGCTTTCTTT.

For this clonotype: A much more abundant neighbour one base away suggests this may be a read error. V is TRBV4-2 and J is TRBJ2-1, with TRBD2 matching over 12 bases. This CDR3 region has 16 residues. Per germline, CDR1 LGHNA and CDR2 YNFKEQ. In DNA form, the CDR3 reads TGTGCCAGCAGCCAAGATGCTAGCGGGAGGGGAGGTGAGCATTTCTTC. This encodes CASSQDASGRGGEHFF.

In the case of this clonotype: Likely a read error: the CDR3 ends without its conserved phenylalanine or tryptophan. The V gene is TRBV11-2, the J gene TRBJ2-5, with D tentatively TRBD2 (5 bases). The CDR3 has 15 amino acids. Germline CDR1 is SGHAT and CDR2 is FQNNGV. For the CDR3, the DNA is TGTACCAGCAGTATCCTCGTGGGTACGGAGAGGGCCCAGTACTTA. It translates to CTSSILVGTERAQYL.

To note about this clonotype: This may be a read error, as it is one base from a much larger clone. V is TRBV4-1 and J is TRBJ2-1, with D tentatively TRBD2 (6 bases). Germline V gives CDR1 MGHRA, CDR2 YSYEKL. The CDR3 has 15 residues. V lost 1 base and J lost 12, with 19 bases in between. Here the CDR3 DNA reads TGCGCCAGCAGCCAAGCGCCCCAGATAGCGGTAGGGCAGTTCTTC. Amino acids: CASSQAPQIAVGQFF.

This clonotype was seen more than once but under ten times. The chain carries TRBV12-3 or TRBV12-4 and TRBJ1-4; no clear D. The CDR3 sequence is 14 residues long. V lost 3 bases to trimming and J lost 8 bases, with 13 bases between them. The CDR3 region is CASSLRSRGEKLFF. In nucleotides, the CDR3 is TGTGCCAGCAGTTTGAGGAGTCGCGGAGAAAAACTGTTTTTT.